The entry that follows covers one T cell receptor beta chain sequence. Its binding antigen is unknown. Base-call qualities are not available, and no considerably larger clone is one nucleotide away. This entry is derived from a study of cytomegalovirus exposure and HLA in healthy donors (dated by TCRdb to the late 2010s). With respect to the entire study: An earlier analysis of 550 to 700 of the donors reported approximately 300 Gb of sequence data and about 100 million unique TCR beta sequences from some 180 million T cells. To predict cytomegalovirus infection status, the study combined high-throughput TCR immunosequencing, statistical association of individual TCRs with disease status, and machine learning. Donor age, sex, ethnicity and CMV serostatus were collected together with the repertoire data. Roughly 300 gigabases of sequencing data and 75 million to 85 million unique TCR sequences made up an early release that covered approximately 700 HLA-typed donors. Four to six DR-DQ haplotypes were handled as single units for association and clustering, since linkage in the cohort was strong. HLA typing covered class I and class II loci at four-digit resolution. In a later analysis, previously published TCR beta repertoires from several hundred donors were re-analyzed and high-resolution HLA genotyping was added so that TCR occurrence patterns could be studied. The aim of the study was to test whether cataloging public T cell receptors could identify signatures of past pathogen exposure. In the later analysis, no new phenotypic data were used to find candidate immune exposures; instead, reliance was placed on TCR beta sequences and their occurrence across donors. The number of typed donors differed by locus: about 620-640 for A, B, C, DRB1 and DQB1; 500 to 550 for DQA1; approximately 610 for DPA1; and around 450 for DPB1. Of the roughly 400 genotyped donors, less than 85% were placed in the genetic ancestry cluster associated with self-reported Caucasian donors. The study used immunosequencing to profile the T cell repertoires of about 670 subjects and linked those repertoires to cytomegalovirus serostatus. Among roughly 400 genotyped donors of the cohort, an average of around 240,000 unique TCR beta nucleotide sequences were sequenced per donor, roughly 20% of them non-productive. A later genetic analysis took genome-wide SNP genotypes for about 55% of the roughly 700 donors and used that subset as a discovery cohort. An earlier analysis of approximately 500 of the donors applied high-throughput TCR beta sequencing to assess whether each TCR beta V gene segment acted as functional or pseudogenic. All discovery cohort repertoires had been generated using a single sequencing platform. Besides the first cohort of under 700 subjects, a separate validation cohort made up of around 120 different subjects was used. General conclusions and limits of the study: At a false discovery rate of 0.05, a later analysis linked under 20,000 TCR beta sequences to specific HLA alleles. Strong co-occurrence of HLA alleles, especially DR and DQ, made assigning TCR associations to individual alleles difficult. Some IMGT-functional V segments, including TRBV6-2 and TRBV6-3, could not be distinguished by the 87-base-pair reads and were therefore excluded. According to a later genetic analysis, donors in an Asian-associated ancestry cluster had fewer N-insertions in productive TCRs than the roughly 660-donor mean. According to a later analysis, parvovirus B19, influenza, CMV and Epstein-Barr virus appeared linked to several top co-occurrence clusters. It was suggested by the authors that the approach could potentially be generalized to other disease states and immunological phenotypes. The classifier was reported to diagnose cytomegalovirus status with high specificity and sensitivity in both the original cohort and the validation cohort. This cohort had only TCR beta chains sequenced, and the lack of alpha or paired-chain data limited which features could be detected. The sequencing pipeline was judged likely to have produced a cluster of highly shared sequence variants as a technical artifact. A few of the identified cytomegalovirus-associated TCR beta chains were confirmed in vitro to be specific for cytomegalovirus antigens. Compared with equally common non-associated chains, HLA-associated TCR beta chains in a later analysis were more clonally expanded and had lower generation probabilities. A further reported finding was that TCR beta sequences accurately predicted the HLA-A and HLA-B alleles for most subjects in the first cohort. Broadly in line with IMGT annotations, most TCR beta V segments showed up in productive rearrangements about 87% or about 30% of the time in an earlier analysis of around 600 of the donors. Because some donors lacked HLA typing at each locus, the association tests relied only on the typed subset. A total of fewer than 200 TCR beta chains were listed by the study as associated with cytomegalovirus. Linkage disequilibrium might explain the correlated functional status among segregating V segments, but an unknown experimental factor could not be ruled out. Sequencing depth was assumed to be roughly uniform across donors in the presence/absence analyses, though that assumption may not hold. The earlier analysis of about 600 of the donors excluded over 15 rarely observed V segments, including chromosome 9 orphons, because counts were too low. Most CMV-associated TCR beta chains appeared to be HLA-restricted in a later analysis, and the HLA associations seemed to be driven largely by CMV exposure. A later analysis found that TCR association rates varied across HLA loci, with DRB1 alleles showing the most associated TCRs and HLA-C alleles the fewest. An association between a missense DCLRE1C variant and V-gene and J-gene trimming of TCR beta chains was found in a later genetic analysis and replicated in an independent cohort. While some public TCRs were present in many individuals, most TCR sequences turned up only very rarely across donors. Immune exposure information for the cohort was limited to CMV serostatus.

The receptor library was made with the immunoSEQ multiplex PCR assay. For the multiplex PCR, a mixture combining 60 forward primers for TCR Vbeta segments and 13 reverse primers for TCR Jbeta segments was used. Amplification of the CDR3 region of rearranged TCR beta genes was performed with a multiplex PCR assay on genomic DNA. Amplified TCR beta libraries were sequenced as 87-base-pair reads on the Illumina HiSeq System. The original pipeline was this. A later analysis tallied 75 million to 85 million unique TCR beta chains across the approximately 670 repertoires, and approximately 11 million of those chains were shared by two or more donors. Raw reads were error-corrected and collapsed into unique sequences with a nearest-neighbor algorithm that merged closely related sequences to remove PCR and sequencing errors. CDR3 sequences were aligned to IMGT reference sequences to assign V, D and J gene segments. For a sequence to be retained, a match of at least six nucleotides to both a V gene segment and a J gene segment was required. A rearrangement was called productive if the CDR3 had no stop codons and remained in frame with V and J, and every other rearrangement was called non-productive. CDR3 was defined by IMGT convention, running from the second conserved V-encoded cysteine to the conserved J-encoded phenylalanine. In an earlier analysis of 550 to 650 of the donors, sequences lacking an unambiguous match to a single V gene segment were excluded. In an earlier analysis of more than 500 of the donors, a V segment was called functional when productive rearrangements were above 56.7%, and segregating when the standard deviation between donors exceeded 5%. A statistical classification framework was built for diagnosing cytomegalovirus status from the catalog of TCR beta chain sequences. In a later analysis, TCR nucleotide sequences were compared against IMGT/GENE-DB human TR gene sequences so that V and J genes could be assigned. A later analysis assigned CDR3 sequences and most-parsimonious VDJ recombination scenarios with the TCRdist pipeline. A later analysis defined each TCR beta chain by its CDR3 amino acid sequence plus V-gene family, and excluded reads lacking a unique V-gene family. To address suspected cross-contamination and a sequencing artifact, a later analysis removed 592 highly shared, low-generation-probability nucleotide sequences. In a later analysis, a clonal expansion index was calculated for each public chain from normalized within-repertoire ranks of inferred template counts. In a later analysis, generation probabilities were computed using a VDJ recombination model fitted to out-of-frame rearrangements, and the results were checked against IGoR. Hypergeometric tests were used in a later analysis to score TCR-TCR, TCR-HLA and TCR-CMV co-occurrence, with a repertoire-size bias correction applied to the TCR pairs. False discovery rates were estimated in a later analysis by permuting HLA or CMV assignments 20 times. A later analysis grouped co-occurring TCRs with DBSCAN, adding TCRdist sequence similarity when clustering within HLA-allele-positive subsets. Co-occurrence clustering excluded repertoires with fewer than 30,000 or more than 120,000 public chains, plus five with anomalous nucleotide sharing. The clones in this table, taken by TCRdb from immuneACCESS, are in-frame only. Not every clone is retained; where verified, under half of the shortfall comes from an unresolved V gene, and the cause of the rest is unknown. D and trimming come from the DNA, and the V and J calls and clone size come from that table. Recorded for this sample are about 140,000 clones; roughly four fifths of them occurred a single time. Of the sample, approximately 1.5% falls within the top ten clones.

The cohort was made up of 650 to 700 healthy bone marrow donors. At the time of sampling, all cohort members were nominally healthy, though unrecorded immune exposures were likely present. The donor was CMV seronegative and belonged to the group of around 400 seronegative cohort members. Each donor provided a peripheral blood sample, and peripheral blood mononuclear cells were used for TCR beta sequencing. The Qiagen DNeasy Blood Extraction Kit was used to extract genomic DNA from the blood cell samples. Germline trimming amounts to 8 bases on V and 2 bases on J, with 3 as the count of junction bases outside the gene matches. Looking up the germline V gene yields CDR1 SNHLY and CDR2 FYNNEI. The CDR3 measures 14 amino acids from cysteine to phenylalanine. Here the CDR3 DNA is all that survives: 42 bases in frame from base 1.

The V and J segments used are TRBV2 and TRBJ2-2, and TRBD1 aligns with 9 junction nucleotides. The sequence was collected from a female donor in good health and CMV-seronegative. The sequencing input was PBMCs. The CDR3 corresponds to CASHRGPNTGELFF. The bases read TGTGCCAGCCACAGGGGGCCCAACACCGGGGAGCTGTTTTTT.